One T cell receptor beta chain is described in this entry. The antigen remains unidentified. The junction departs from the called germline gene at one end, perhaps through a read error. The sample comes from a study of tumor-infiltrating lymphocytes in primary liver carcinoma. Starting from approximately 500 ng of total RNA, TCR beta cDNA was produced with a primer in the constant region. Three nested multiplex PCR rounds, a slightly modified ARM-PCR, produced the libraries for TCR beta. Each of the first two PCR rounds ran approximately 10 cycles with TRBV1-TRBV30 forward and C-beta reverse primers. Each CDR3 protein is one row after TCRdb ran MiXCR on the multiplex PCR reads. The sample has about 100,000 distinct CDR3 sequences, 65% to 75% seen once; the top ten hold approximately 12%. It was from approximately 20-30 mg of unsorted bulk tissue that RNA and DNA were co-extracted. Chronic HBV infection, which was untreated, was present in the patients.

CDR1 SGHAT and CDR2 FQNNGV come from the germline V gene. The CDR3 is made up of 15 amino acids. Findings and limits, study-wide: Only about 8-25% of top clones occurred in every one of the five tumor regions.

Sequenced sample: liver tumor tissue from sampling region 2. The subset was: tumor region T2, inferior pole. The clonotype was recovered from a woman in her sixties with primary liver carcinoma and hepatitis B virus infection. The chain couples TRBV11-2 to TRBJ2-1, with 10 bases that match TRBD2. CDR3 sequence reads: CASSWTSGFNNEQSF. The CDR3 bases are TGTGCCAGCAGCTGGACTAGCGGATTTAATAATGAGCAGTCCTTC.